The 19 T cell receptor beta chains below were found in one sample sequenced in a study of blood T cell repertoires in COVID-19. This table comes from immunoSEQ multiplex PCR, and its TCRdb copy is limited to in-frame clones, with some not included. This sample has fewer than 250,000 clones, with around 84% found just once. The specimen was peripheral blood. The receptors come from a man aged 40-49 years with acute or convalescent COVID-19.

This chain links TRBV7-2 with TRBJ1-3; D might be TRBD1 (5 bases). Trimming cost V 3 bases and J 1 base, with 13 bases left between them. The CDR3 runs to 16 residues. Germline V gene lookup returns CDR1 SGHTA and CDR2 FQGNSA. In DNA, the CDR3 is TGTGCCAGCAGCTTCCTACAGGTTATGTCTGGAAACACCATATATTTT. Residues: CASSFLQVMSGNTIYF.

This clone was counted only a few times. The chain recombines TRBV7-2 with TRBJ1-5, with D maybe TRBD1 (6 bases). Trimming took off 2 bases at V and 3 bases at J, with 11 bases between the two ends. The CDR3 spans 15 residues. CDR1 and CDR2 (germline): SGHTA, FQGNSA. CDR3 coding DNA: TGTGCCAGCAGCTTAAGGTGGGACATCAATCAGCCCCAGCATTTT. Translating gives CASSLRWDINQPQHF.

This clone was counted only a few times. The chain recombines TRBV3-1 (or the pseudogene TRBV3-2) with TRBJ2-5; maybe TRBD2 (5 bases). Trimming cost V 0 bases and J 3 bases, with 14 bases left between them. The CDR3 loop spans 16 amino acids. The germline CDR1 and CDR2 sequences are LGHDT and YNNKEL (reference sequence). CDR3 bases: TGTGCCAGCAGCCAAGAGGGAGCTAGCACCAAAGAGACCCAGTACTTC. Translating gives CASSQEGASTKETQYF.

This chain connects TRBV7-6 to TRBJ2-7; D might be TRBD2 (6 bases). The CDR3 spans 16 residues. Trimming pared 5 bases from V and 2 bases from J, leaving 19 bases between. Germline CDR1 reads SGHVS; CDR2 reads FNYEAQ. CDR3 sequence (DNA): TGTGCCAGCAGCCCAGGAGGGGCACCCCTCCCCTACGAGCAGTACTTC. As protein: CASSPGGAPLPYEQYF. Full variable domain (missing parts from reference TRBV7-6 and TRBJ2-7): GAGVSQSPRYKVTKRGQDVALRCDPISGHVSLYWYRQALGQGPEFLTYFNYEAQQDKSGLPNDRFSAERPEGSISTLTIQRTEQRDSAMYRCASSPGGAPLPYEQYFGPGTRLTVT.

The gene calls are TRBV7-9 and TRBJ2-7; 9 bases agree with TRBD1. This CDR3 is built from 16 residues. J gave up 5 bases and V 0 bases, and 8 bases lay outside the gene matches. Germline V gene lookup returns CDR1 SEHNR and CDR2 FQNEAQ (reference sequence). Here the CDR3 reads CASSLATGGLYDEQYF. The CDR3 nucleotides are TGTGCCAGCAGCTTAGCTACAGGGGGCCTTTACGACGAGCAGTACTTC.

The chain couples TRBV10-3 to TRBJ1-2; 8 bases agree with TRBD1. Unmatched junction bases numbered 3, after V lost 2 bases and J lost 4 bases. The CDR3 has 14 amino acids. Germline V gives CDR1 ENHRY, CDR2 SYGVKD. The CDR3 region is CAISERQGSYGYTF. The CDR3, as DNA: TGTGCCATCAGTGAGAGACAGGGGAGCTATGGCTACACCTTC.

The chain carries TRBV4-1 and TRBJ1-6; 7 nucleotides agree with TRBD1. The V gene end was trimmed by 0 bases and the J gene end by 1 base; junction bases not matched to a gene: 3. In germline, CDR1 is MGHRA, CDR2 YSYEKL. This CDR3 spans 17 amino acids. CDR3 sequence: CASSQENRGSYNSPLHF. Written as DNA, the CDR3 is TGCGCCAGCAGCCAAGAAAACAGGGGATCCTATAATTCACCCCTCCACTTT.

CDR3 sequence reads: CATSRDVRGGYGYTF. CDR3 sequence (DNA): TGTGCCACCAGCAGAGACGTTCGGGGGGGCTATGGCTACACCTTC. The chain couples TRBV15 to TRBJ1-2, with TRBD1 as a possible D gene (5 bases). V was cut by 0 bases and J by 4 bases, with 12 bases left in between. The CDR3 length is 15 residues. CDR1 and CDR2 (germline): LNHNV, YYDKDF (reference sequence).

The chain combines TRBV5-1 with TRBJ2-3, with 8 bases lining up with TRBD2. Germline loops: CDR1 SGHRS, CDR2 YFSETQ. V shed 4 bases and J 3 bases; nucleotides not matched to a gene: 16. The CDR3 contains 18 residues. The CDR3 coding sequence is TGCGCCAGCAGCCCCCTGGGTGGGGCGGGGGGTGAGACAGATACGCAGTATTTT. It translates to CASSPLGGAGGETDTQYF.

The chain is built from TRBV18 and TRBJ2-2; 8 bases align to TRBD1. This CDR3 region has 15 residues. The V gene's germline CDR1 is KGHSH and CDR2 LQKENI. With 5 bases clipped from V and 3 bases from J, the junction kept 5 bases outside the gene matches. CDR3 residues: CASSLGQGDTGELFF. As DNA, the CDR3 is TGTGCCAGCTCATTAGGACAGGGCGACACCGGGGAGCTGTTTTTT.

The V and J genes are TRBV5-1 and TRBJ2-5; the match to TRBD2 covers 8 bases. The CDR3 has 16 amino acids. Germline V lookup: CDR1 SGHRS, CDR2 YFSETQ. V dropped 6 bases and J dropped 0; count of bases not matched to a gene: 10. The CDR3 region is CASIQAAGAYQETQYF. The CDR3, as DNA: TGCGCCAGCATACAGGCAGCGGGGGCTTACCAAGAGACCCAGTACTTC.

This chain connects TRBV4-2 to TRBJ2-3, with 11 nucleotides matching TRBD2. The germline gives CDR1 LGHNA, CDR2 YNFKEQ. This CDR3 comprises 17 residues. V lost 3 bases and J lost 4; bases outside the gene matches: 9. This CDR3 reads CASSQIAGGLSPDTQYF. DNA for the CDR3: TGTGCCAGCAGCCAGATAGCGGGGGGGCTATCGCCAGATACGCAGTATTTT.

This clone was seen more than once but under ten times. This chain links TRBV9 with TRBJ2-7, with D tentatively TRBD2 (5 bases). The germline V and J ends were trimmed by 3 bases and 0 bases, with 10 bases remaining between them. Germline CDR1 SGDLS, CDR2 YYNGEE. The length of the CDR3 is 14 residues. The CDR3: CASSAGLSSYEQYF. In DNA, the CDR3 is TGTGCCAGCAGCGCCGGACTCAGCTCCTACGAGCAGTACTTC.

The chain couples TRBV4-3 to TRBJ1-6; D perhaps matches TRBD1 (5 bases). Trimming took off 1 base at V and 0 bases at J, with 10 bases between the two ends. The CDR3 is 17 amino acids. CDR1 is LGHNA, CDR2 YSLEER, per germline. This CDR3 reads CASSQGAGPSYNSPLHF. CDR3 DNA: TGCGCCAGCAGCCAAGGGGCAGGGCCCTCCTATAATTCACCCCTCCACTTT.

V gene TRBV6-5 combines with J gene TRBJ2-7; TRBD2 might be the D (5 bases). CDR3 length: 14 residues. With 3 bases removed from V and 6 bases from J, the gap between germline ends came to 15 bases. Germline assignment: CDR1 MNHEY and CDR2 SVGAGI. CDR3 amino acids: CASSYSEGSGEQYF. CDR3 DNA sequence: TGTGCCAGCAGTTATTCGGAAGGGAGTGGCGAGCAGTACTTC.

V gene TRBV5-1 combines with J gene TRBJ1-2; D gene unclear. The CDR3 covers 12 residues. Trimming removed 0 bases at V and 7 bases at J, with 7 bases between. CDR1 and CDR2 from the germline V gene are SGHRS and YFSETQ. Here the CDR3 DNA reads TGCGCCAGCAGCTTGGAGAGGGTTGGCTACACCTTC. Translated: CASSLERVGYTF.

This clone has just a few counts. The J gene is TRBJ2-3, the V gene TRBV25-1; TRBD2 matches at 7 bases. V lost 5 bases, J lost 3 bases, and 8 bases stayed unmatched. Germline V CDR1 and CDR2: MGHDK, SYGVNS. The length of the CDR3 is 15 residues. As DNA, the CDR3 is TGTGCCAGCAGTTTCGGTAATAGCGGGACAGATACGCAGTATTTT. Translated, it gives CASSFGNSGTDTQYF.

This clone was seen only once. The chain recombines TRBV27 with TRBJ1-1, with no clear D. From germline, CDR1 is MNHEY and CDR2 SMNVEV (reference sequence). V lost 3 bases and J 4 bases, leaving 15 bases between the germline ends. The CDR3 is 15 residues long. CDR3 sequence: CASSFAGGPITEAFF. In DNA, the CDR3 is TGTGCCAGCAGTTTTGCGGGAGGGCCTATCACTGAAGCTTTCTTT.

This chain connects TRBV27 to TRBJ2-5; 7 nucleotides align to TRBD1. Germline V gives CDR1 MNHEY, CDR2 SMNVEV (reference sequence). The V segment lost 5 bases and the J segment 7 bases; nucleotides outside the gene matches: 13. This CDR3 comprises 15 residues. In DNA, the CDR3 is TGTGCCAGCAGTATCGACTACAGGGACAGCGGGACCCAGTACTTC. This gives the protein CASSIDYRDSGTQYF.